The 26 T cell receptor beta chains given below trace back to one sample, sequenced in a study of identical twins. TCRdb reanalysed the 5' RACE reads using MiXCR and keeps one entry per CDR3 protein. This sample carries hundreds of thousands of distinct CDR3 sequences, over 9% of them seen once, and the ten largest clones take 1.5% to 2%. These same data were also listed under a study on yellow fever vaccine responses in identical twins.

The sequenced material came from PBMCs. These receptors were collected from a woman aged 18-29 years in good health.

This rearrangement joins TRBV29-1 to TRBJ2-7; unclear D gene. The CDR3 is 15 residues long. CDR1 and CDR2 from the germline V gene are SQVTM and ANQGSEA. V was cut by 0 bases and J by 0 bases, with 12 bases left in between. The CDR3 nucleotides are TGCAGCGTTGAAGATTGGGGATACGACTCCTACGAGCAGTACTTC. This sequence encodes CSVEDWGYDSYEQYF.

This clonotype was detected ten times or more. The chain has TRBV6-2 or TRBV6-3 and TRBJ2-7, with D unresolved. This CDR3 is 13 amino acids long. V lost 0 bases to trimming and J lost 3 bases, with 6 bases between them. Per the germline V gene, CDR1 is MNHEY and CDR2 is SVGEGT. Here the CDR3 reads CASSYSVYYEQYV. The CDR3 coding sequence is TGTGCCAGCAGTTACTCGGTCTACTACGAGCAGTACGTC.

This clonotype has just a few counts. The rearrangement links TRBV20-1 to TRBJ2-5; possible D gene TRBD1, 6 bases. The CDR3 is 13 residues long. CDR1 and CDR2 (germline): DFQATT, SNEGSKA (reference sequence). V lost 8 bases and J 4 bases, leaving 17 bases between the germline ends. This chain's CDR3 is CSLEQGTRETQYF. CDR3 in DNA: TGCAGTCTTGAACAGGGAACACGAGAGACCCAGTACTTC.

The chain joins TRBV18 to TRBJ2-3; no reliable D call. The CDR3 is made up of 13 amino acids. The V and J ends lost 6 bases and 4 bases respectively, with 11 bases between them. Germline CDR1 and CDR2: KGHSH and LQKENI. This chain's CDR3 is CASSRIRSDTQYF. CDR3 bases: TGTGCCAGCTCCCGGATCAGGTCAGATACGCAGTATTTT.

This clonotype showed up just a few times. The genes are TRBV15 and TRBJ2-1, with D perhaps matching TRBD2 (5 bases). Germline CDR1 LNHNV, CDR2 YYDKDF (reference sequence). Trimming took off 8 bases at V and 0 bases at J, with 14 bases between the two ends. The CDR3 totals 15 residues. In nucleotides, the CDR3 is TGTGCCACCGGATTAGGACTGAGCTCCTACAATGAGCAGTTCTTC. Translating it yields CATGLGLSSYNEQFF.

This clonotype was found a few times. V and J are TRBV10-1 and TRBJ1-5; D uncertain. Deletions cut 10 bases from V and 0 bases from J, with 19 bases between. CDR3 length: 16 residues. Germline CDR1 is WNHNN and CDR2 is SYGVQD (reference sequence). The CDR3 nucleotides read TGCGCCAACCGCCCCGGACCTAGTTATAGCAATCAGCCCCAGCATTTT. It translates to CANRPGPSYSNQPQHF.

The chain recombines TRBV27 with TRBJ2-1; 9 bases map to TRBD2. The CDR3 has 17 residues. The ends lost 3 bases at V and 5 bases at J; junction bases unmatched: 11. Germline V gene lookup returns CDR1 MNHEY and CDR2 SMNVEV (reference sequence). DNA for the CDR3: TGTGCCAGCAGTTTCTGGACTAGCGCCCAAAGGGACAATGAGCAGTTCTTC. Translated, it gives CASSFWTSAQRDNEQFF.

Only a few counts were recorded for this clonotype. The V gene is TRBV28, the J gene TRBJ1-6; D is unresolved. V was trimmed by 0 bases and J by 6 bases, leaving 9 bases between them. CDR1 is MDHEN, CDR2 SYDVKM, per germline. This CDR3 is 15 amino acids long. The CDR3 spells CASSLWTESNSPLHF. In nucleotides, the CDR3 is TGTGCCAGCAGTTTATGGACGGAGAGTAATTCACCCCTCCACTTT.

V and J are TRBV16 and TRBJ2-2; D ambiguous. V lost 0 bases, J lost 0 bases, and 8 bases lay in between. This CDR3 has 16 amino acids. Germline V gene sequence: CDR1 KGHSY, CDR2 FQNENV. CDR3: CASSQSWGSNTGELFF. The CDR3 nucleotides read TGTGCCAGCAGCCAATCATGGGGTTCGAACACCGGGGAGCTGTTTTTT.

This clonotype has at least ten counts. The V call is TRBV11-2, the J call TRBJ1-2, with 7 nucleotides matching TRBD1. CDR1 SGHAT and CDR2 FQNNGV come from the germline V gene. This CDR3 is built from 14 residues. V trimming: 5 bases; J trimming: 2 bases; junction bases outside the gene matches: 5. CDR3 sequence: CASSGLQGNYGYTF. As DNA, the CDR3 is TGTGCCAGCAGCGGACTACAGGGGAACTATGGCTACACCTTC.

Only a few counts were recorded for this clonotype. The CDR3 spells CSANRLAGYNEQFF. CDR3 sequence (DNA): TGCAGTGCTAACCGCCTAGCGGGTTACAATGAGCAGTTCTTC. The chain recombines TRBV20-1 with TRBJ2-1, with 8 nucleotides matching TRBD2. Germline CDR1 is DFQATT and CDR2 is SNEGSKA (reference sequence). With V trimmed by 4 bases and J by 4 bases, 6 bases remained unmatched. The CDR3 extends over 14 amino acids.

This clonotype came up a few times. The V call is TRBV2, the J call TRBJ1-6; unclear D gene. With 5 bases removed from V and 0 bases from J, the gap between germline ends came to 14 bases. Germline CDR1 SNHLY, CDR2 FYNNEI. This CDR3 has 17 residues. CDR3 sequence reads: CASSHLTVSSYNSPLHF. The CDR3 DNA is TGTGCCAGCAGTCATTTGACGGTCAGCTCCTATAATTCACCCCTCCACTTT.

The V call is TRBV3-1, the J call TRBJ2-7, with TRBD2 matching 8 bases. The CDR3 is 15 residues long. Germline CDR1 LGHDT, CDR2 YNNKEL (reference sequence). The V segment lost 4 bases and the J segment 5 bases; nucleotides outside the gene matches: 10. CDR3 residues: CASSPRGGRADEQYV. CDR3 nucleotides: TGTGCCAGCAGCCCACGCGGGGGGCGTGCGGACGAGCAGTACGTC.

V usage is TRBV5-5 and J usage is TRBJ2-1; D may be TRBD1 (6 bases). Germline-derived CDR1 and CDR2 are SGHKS and YYEKEE (reference sequence). The V and J ends lost 3 bases and 6 bases respectively, with 13 bases between them. The CDR3 length is 14 residues. This CDR3 reads CASSSAGQLNEQFF. CDR3 in DNA: TGTGCCAGCAGCTCCGCTGGACAGCTCAATGAGCAGTTCTTC. The full variable domain, completed using reference TRBV5-5 and TRBJ2-1, is DAGVTQSPTHLIKTRGQQVTLRCSPISGHKSVSWYQQVLGQGPQFIFQYYEKEERGRGNFPDRFSARQFPNYSSELNVNALLLGDSALYLCASSSAGQLNEQFFGPGTRLTVL.

This chain uses TRBV5-1 with TRBJ2-3; 7 bases are shared with TRBD2. CDR1 is SGHRS and CDR2 is YFSETQ in the germline V gene. The V segment lost 2 bases and the J segment 2 bases; nucleotides outside the gene matches: 5. The length of the CDR3 is 15 residues. CDR3 amino acids: CASSFSGLPTDTQYF. In DNA, the CDR3 is TGCGCCAGCAGCTTTAGCGGGCTTCCCACAGATACGCAGTATTTT.

This clonotype was detected only a few times. This chain connects TRBV6-2 or TRBV6-3 to TRBJ2-1; a weak D match, TRBD2 (6 bases). CDR3 length: 14 residues. Germline V CDR1 and CDR2: MNHEY, SVGEGT. V lost 5 bases and J 4 bases, leaving 12 bases between the germline ends. CDR3 sequence (DNA): TGTGCCAGCAGTATAGCGGAACGTTACAATGAGCAGTTCTTC. Its translation: CASSIAERYNEQFF.

The chain has TRBV7-8 and TRBJ2-7, with D unresolved. Germline values: CDR1 SGHVS, CDR2 FQNEAQ. Trimming took 0 bases from V and 3 from J, leaving 9 bases between them. The CDR3 has 14 amino acids. CDR3 region: CASSLAENFYEQYF. The CDR3 nucleotides are TGTGCCAGCAGCTTAGCCGAGAATTTCTACGAGCAGTACTTC.

This clonotype was seen a few times. This chain connects TRBV3-1 to TRBJ2-7; D may be TRBD2 (7 bases). Germline values: CDR1 LGHDT, CDR2 YNNKEL (reference sequence). The CDR3 runs 13 residues. V dropped 7 bases and J dropped 2 bases, with 12 bases sitting between them. CDR3 in DNA: TGTGCCAGCAAACGCGGGGGCGCCTACGAGCAGTACTTC. Amino acid sequence: CASKRGGAYEQYF.

This clonotype was seen only a few times. This rearrangement joins TRBV5-6 to TRBJ2-7; D is tentatively TRBD1 or TRBD2 (5 bases each). CDR3 length: 20 residues. CDR1 is SGHDT and CDR2 is YYEEEE in the germline V gene. V was trimmed by 3 bases and J by 1 base, leaving 29 bases between them. DNA of the CDR3: TGTGCCAGCAGCTACAGAACCGACGAGGGGCCCCACCACTCATCCTACGAGCAGTACTTC. As protein: CASSYRTDEGPHHSSYEQYF.

The V and J genes are TRBV19 and TRBJ1-6; a possible D gene is TRBD1 (6 bases). V was trimmed by 5 bases and J by 14 bases, leaving 22 bases between them. In germline, CDR1 is LNHDA, CDR2 SQIVND (reference sequence). This CDR3 region has 15 residues. CDR3 DNA sequence: TGTGCCAGTAGTGCCTCTCGGGGACACACCACGACCCTCCACTTT. Its protein is CASSASRGHTTTLHF. Full variable domain (outside the CDR3, taken from reference TRBV19 and TRBJ1-6): DGGITQSPKYLFRKEGQNVTLSCEQNLNHDAMYWYRQDPGQGLRLIYYSQIVNDFQKGDIAEGYSVSREKKESFPLTVTSAQKNPTAFYLCASSASRGHTTTLHFGNGTRLTVT.

The rearrangement joins TRBV12-3 or TRBV12-4 to TRBJ2-5; D might be TRBD1 (6 bases). This CDR3 comprises 14 residues. V lost 3 bases and J lost 5, with 13 bases in between. CDR3 sequence reads: CASSLGVQGETQYF. CDR3 coding DNA: TGTGCCAGCAGTTTGGGGGTACAGGGCGAGACCCAGTACTTC.

This clonotype was picked up a small number of times. The J gene is TRBJ2-4, the V gene TRBV10-3; weak D call: TRBD2 (5 bases). V was clipped by 2 bases and J by 5 bases, with 13 bases between them. The CDR3 has 15 residues. Germline V gene lookup returns CDR1 ENHRY and CDR2 SYGVKD. The CDR3 DNA follows: TGTGCCATCAGTGAGGGCGGGCCACTACAAAACATTCAGTACTTC. This encodes CAISEGGPLQNIQYF.

The J gene is TRBJ2-4, the V gene TRBV3-1; D unclear. Trimming shortened V by 1 base and J by 0 bases, and 7 bases separated the two germline ends. The CDR3 runs 15 residues. From germline, CDR1 is LGHDT and CDR2 YNNKEL (reference sequence). The CDR3 nucleotides are TGTGCCAGCAGCCAAGGGTCCCTAGCCAAAAACATTCAGTACTTC. It translates to CASSQGSLAKNIQYF.

In its sample, this clonotype was seen a few times. The genes are TRBV2 and TRBJ2-1; D is uncertain. Deletions cut 5 bases from V and 0 bases from J, with 14 bases between. The CDR3 has 16 residues. CDR1 is SNHLY, CDR2 FYNNEI, per germline. The CDR3 DNA sequence: TGTGCCAGCAGTACAAATACTTGGAGCTCCTACAATGAGCAGTTCTTC. Translating gives CASSTNTWSSYNEQFF.

DNA of the CDR3: TGCAGCGTAGGGGACGGGAGCTCCTACGAGCAGTACTTC. As protein: CSVGDGSSYEQYF. This chain joins TRBV29-1 and TRBJ2-7, with TRBD2 as a possible D gene (6 bases). CDR1 and CDR2 from the germline V gene are SQVTM and ANQGSEA. The CDR3 length is 13 residues. The V end lost 6 bases, the J end lost 0 bases, and 12 bases lay between the germline ends.

This clonotype was counted ten times or more. This rearrangement joins TRBV2 to TRBJ1-2, with 8 nucleotides matching TRBD1. Germline V gene sequence: CDR1 SNHLY, CDR2 FYNNEI. There are 15 residues in the CDR3. V shed 5 bases and J 4 bases; nucleotides not matched to a gene: 9. The CDR3 here is CASSQADRGAYGYTF. In nucleotides, the CDR3 is TGTGCCAGCAGTCAGGCCGACAGGGGAGCCTATGGCTACACCTTC.